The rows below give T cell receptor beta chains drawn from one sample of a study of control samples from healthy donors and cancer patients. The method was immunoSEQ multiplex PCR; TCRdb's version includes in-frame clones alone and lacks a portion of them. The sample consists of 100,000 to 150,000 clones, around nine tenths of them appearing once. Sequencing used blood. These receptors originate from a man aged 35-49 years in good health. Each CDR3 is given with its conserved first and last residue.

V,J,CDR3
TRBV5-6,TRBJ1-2,CASSITDRDYGYTF
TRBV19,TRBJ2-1,CASRTGVYNEQFF
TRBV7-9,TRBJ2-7,CASSRTGVSSYEQYF
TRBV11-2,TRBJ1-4,CASSLDNEKLFF
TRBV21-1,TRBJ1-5,CASLWDRVGQPQHF
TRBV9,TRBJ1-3,CASSVSGNTIYF
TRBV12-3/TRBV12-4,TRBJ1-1,CASSLFTDTEAFF
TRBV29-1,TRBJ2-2,CSVHNPTGELFF
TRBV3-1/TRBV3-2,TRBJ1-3,CASSQGVHSGNTIYF
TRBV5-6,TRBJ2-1,CASSSGTAGFRYNEQFF
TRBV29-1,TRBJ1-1,CSGREGNTEAFF
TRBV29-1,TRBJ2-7,CSVEVGRGYEQYF
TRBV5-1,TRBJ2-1,CASSLGSDRRYNEQFF
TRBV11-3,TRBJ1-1,CASEGRLLENTEAFF
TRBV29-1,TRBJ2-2,CSVDSGGVNTGELFF
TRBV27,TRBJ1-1,CASVSRQGARTEAFF
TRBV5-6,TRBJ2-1,CASSWGHGQFF
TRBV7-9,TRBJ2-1,CASSTRLVLADEQFF
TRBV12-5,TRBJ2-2,CATCPESGELFF
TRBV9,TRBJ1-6,CASSVVGNSPLHF
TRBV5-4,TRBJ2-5,CASRSRTGGQETQYF